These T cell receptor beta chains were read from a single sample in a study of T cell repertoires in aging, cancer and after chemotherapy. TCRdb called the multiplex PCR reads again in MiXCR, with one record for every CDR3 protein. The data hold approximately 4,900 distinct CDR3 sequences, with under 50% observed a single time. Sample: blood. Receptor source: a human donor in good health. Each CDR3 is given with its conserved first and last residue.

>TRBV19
CASRRSGASTDTQYF
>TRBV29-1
CSSWGPGARTDTQYF
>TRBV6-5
CASSEGRGLTEAFF
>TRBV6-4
CASKGEVNYQPQHF
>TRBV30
CAYSGTGAPEAFF
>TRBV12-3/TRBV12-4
CASSSTPVYEQYF
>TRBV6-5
CASSPAAPWGNQPQHF
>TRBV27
CASSRGLADTGELFF
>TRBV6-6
CASRPTGAKETQYF
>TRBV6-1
CAISRARRADTQYF
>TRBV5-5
CASSDGTVFREQYF
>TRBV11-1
CASSPRDALSSYEQYF
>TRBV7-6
CASSYPGDPGDSNTGELFF
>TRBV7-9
CASSLDGGEHEQFF
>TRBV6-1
CASSERGNLYGYTF
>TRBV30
CAWNSGDNSPLHF
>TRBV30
CAWRENRAYEQYF
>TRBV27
CASSPTSGGGNEQFF
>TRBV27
CASSLSWQGGYNEQFF
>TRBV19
CASSMESGGNYGYTF
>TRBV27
CASGSGGANVLTF
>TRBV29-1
CSVDLGPETDTQYF
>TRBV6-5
CASRTLGEPSYTF
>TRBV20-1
CSARAVSSYEQYF
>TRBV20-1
CSERGTGYNEQFF
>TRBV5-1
CARSSGCITGGSYNEQFF
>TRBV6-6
CASSPPGETTEAFF
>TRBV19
CASSIGSRSGNTIYF
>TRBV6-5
CASSPLGVREKLFF
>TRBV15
CATSELLQETQYF
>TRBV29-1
CSIRGVGGSDSGANVLTF
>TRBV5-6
CASSLTGTGESEAFF
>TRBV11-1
CATGGGGLYTGELFF